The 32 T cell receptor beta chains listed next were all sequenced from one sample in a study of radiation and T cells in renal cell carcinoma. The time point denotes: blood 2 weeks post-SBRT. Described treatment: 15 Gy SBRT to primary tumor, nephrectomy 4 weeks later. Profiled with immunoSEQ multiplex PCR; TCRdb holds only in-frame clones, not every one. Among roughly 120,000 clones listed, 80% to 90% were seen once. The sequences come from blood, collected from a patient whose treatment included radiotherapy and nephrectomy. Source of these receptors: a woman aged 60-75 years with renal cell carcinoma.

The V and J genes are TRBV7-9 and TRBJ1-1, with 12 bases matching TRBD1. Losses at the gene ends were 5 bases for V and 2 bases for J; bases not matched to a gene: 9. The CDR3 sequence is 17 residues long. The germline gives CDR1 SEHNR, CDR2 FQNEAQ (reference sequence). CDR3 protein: CASSARDRGQINTEAFF. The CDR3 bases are TGTGCCAGCAGCGCCCGGGACAGGGGGCAGATTAACACTGAAGCTTTCTTT. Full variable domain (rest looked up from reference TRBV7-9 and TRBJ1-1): DTGVSQNPRHKITKRGQNVTFRCDPISEHNRLYWYRQTLGQGPEFLTYFQNEAQLEKSRLLSDRFSAERPKGSFSTLEIQRTEQGDSAMYLCASSARDRGQINTEAFFGQGTRLTVV.

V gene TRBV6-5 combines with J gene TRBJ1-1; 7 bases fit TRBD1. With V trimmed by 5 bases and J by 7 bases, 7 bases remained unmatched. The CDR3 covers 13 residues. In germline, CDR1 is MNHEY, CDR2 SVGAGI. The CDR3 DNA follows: TGTGCCAGCAGTGAAGCAGGGGGAGGTGAAGCTTTCTTT. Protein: CASSEAGGGEAFF.

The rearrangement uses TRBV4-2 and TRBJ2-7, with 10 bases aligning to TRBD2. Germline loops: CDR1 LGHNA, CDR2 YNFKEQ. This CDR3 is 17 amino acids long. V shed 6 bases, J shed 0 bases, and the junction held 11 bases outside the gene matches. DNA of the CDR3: TGTGCCAGCAGTCGTGCGAGTACTAGCGGGATCTCCTACGAGCAGTACTTC. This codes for CASSRASTSGISYEQYF.

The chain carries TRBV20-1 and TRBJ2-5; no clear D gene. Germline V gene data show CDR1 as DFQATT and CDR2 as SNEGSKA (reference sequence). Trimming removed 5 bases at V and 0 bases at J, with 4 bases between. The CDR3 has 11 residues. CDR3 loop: CSAQHQETQYF. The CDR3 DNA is TGCAGTGCTCAGCACCAAGAGACCCAGTACTTC.

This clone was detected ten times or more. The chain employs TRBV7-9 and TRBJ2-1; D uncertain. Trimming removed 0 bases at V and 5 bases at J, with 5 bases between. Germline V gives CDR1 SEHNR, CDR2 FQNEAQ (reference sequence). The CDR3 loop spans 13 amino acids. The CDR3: CASSLAGHNEQFF. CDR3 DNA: TGTGCCAGCAGCTTAGCTGGGCACAATGAGCAGTTCTTC.

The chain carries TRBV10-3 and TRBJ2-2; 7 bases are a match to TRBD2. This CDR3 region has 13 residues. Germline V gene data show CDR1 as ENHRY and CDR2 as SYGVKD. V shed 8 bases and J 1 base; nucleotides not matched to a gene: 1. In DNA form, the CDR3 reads TGTGCCATCGGGGAGGGGAACACCGGGGAGCTGTTTTTT. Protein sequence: CAIGEGNTGELFF.

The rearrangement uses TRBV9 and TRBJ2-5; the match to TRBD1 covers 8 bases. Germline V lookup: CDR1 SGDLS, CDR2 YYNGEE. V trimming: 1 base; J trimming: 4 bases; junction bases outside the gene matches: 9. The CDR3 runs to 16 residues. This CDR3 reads CASSVKDRGGIETQYF. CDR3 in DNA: TGTGCCAGCAGCGTAAAAGACAGGGGAGGTATAGAGACCCAGTACTTC. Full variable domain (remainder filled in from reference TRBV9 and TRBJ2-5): DSGVTQTPKHLITATGQRVTLRCSPRSGDLSVYWYQQSLDQGLQFLIQYYNGEERAKGNILERFSAQQFPDLHSELNLSSLELGDSALYFCASSVKDRGGIETQYFGPGTRLLVL.

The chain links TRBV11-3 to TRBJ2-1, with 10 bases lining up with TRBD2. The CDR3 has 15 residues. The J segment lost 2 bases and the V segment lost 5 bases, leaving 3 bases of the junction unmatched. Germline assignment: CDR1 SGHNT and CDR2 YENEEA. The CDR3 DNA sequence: TGTGCCAGCAGCCCGCTAGCGGGGGCCTACAATGAGCAGTTCTTC. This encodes CASSPLAGAYNEQFF.

CDR3 sequence reads: CASRRGGRSTEAFF. The DNA for the CDR3 is TGTGCCAGCAGGCGGGGAGGCAGGAGTACTGAAGCTTTCTTT. This chain joins TRBV27 and TRBJ1-1, with D hard to call. CDR1 is MNHEY, CDR2 SMNVEV, per germline (reference sequence). The CDR3 consists of 14 residues. V lost 6 bases to trimming and J lost 5 bases, with 16 bases between them.

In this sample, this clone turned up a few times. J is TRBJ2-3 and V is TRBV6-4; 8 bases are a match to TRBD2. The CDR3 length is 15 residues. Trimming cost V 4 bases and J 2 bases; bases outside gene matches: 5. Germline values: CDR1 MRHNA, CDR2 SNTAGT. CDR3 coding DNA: TGTGCCAGCAGTGCCCACGGACTAGCCACAGATACGCAGTATTTT. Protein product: CASSAHGLATDTQYF.

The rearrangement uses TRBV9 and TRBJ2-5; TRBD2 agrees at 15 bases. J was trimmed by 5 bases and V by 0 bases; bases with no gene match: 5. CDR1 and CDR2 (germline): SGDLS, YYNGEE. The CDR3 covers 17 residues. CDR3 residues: CASSVGGLAGGLETQYF. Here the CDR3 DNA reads TGTGCCAGCAGCGTAGGAGGACTAGCGGGGGGGCTGGAGACCCAGTACTTC.

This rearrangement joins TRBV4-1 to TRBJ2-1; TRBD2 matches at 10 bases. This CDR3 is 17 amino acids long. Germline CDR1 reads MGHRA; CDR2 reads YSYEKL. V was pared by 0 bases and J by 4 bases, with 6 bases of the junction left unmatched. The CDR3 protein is CASSQDSSGSWYNEQFF. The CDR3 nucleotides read TGCGCCAGCAGCCAAGATTCTAGCGGGAGTTGGTACAATGAGCAGTTCTTC.

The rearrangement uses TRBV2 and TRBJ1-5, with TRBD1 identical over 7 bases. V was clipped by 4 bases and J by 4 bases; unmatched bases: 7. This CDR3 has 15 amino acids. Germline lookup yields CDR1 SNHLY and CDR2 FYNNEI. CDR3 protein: CASSVNRGGNQPQHF. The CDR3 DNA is TGTGCCAGCAGTGTAAACAGGGGAGGGAATCAGCCCCAGCATTTT.

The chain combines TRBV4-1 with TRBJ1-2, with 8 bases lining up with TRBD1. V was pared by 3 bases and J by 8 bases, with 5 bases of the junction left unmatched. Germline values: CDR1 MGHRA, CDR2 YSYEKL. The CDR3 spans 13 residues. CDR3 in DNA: TGCGCCAGCAGCCAGGGACAGGAGTGGGGCTACACCTTC. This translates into CASSQGQEWGYTF.

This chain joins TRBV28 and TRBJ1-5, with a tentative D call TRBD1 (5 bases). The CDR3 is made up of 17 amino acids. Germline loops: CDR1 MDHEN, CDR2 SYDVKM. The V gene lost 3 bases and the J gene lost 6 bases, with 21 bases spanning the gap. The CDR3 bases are TGTGCCAGCAGTTTCCAAAACTTGGGGACGCTTGGTCAGCCCCAGCATTTT. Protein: CASSFQNLGTLGQPQHF.

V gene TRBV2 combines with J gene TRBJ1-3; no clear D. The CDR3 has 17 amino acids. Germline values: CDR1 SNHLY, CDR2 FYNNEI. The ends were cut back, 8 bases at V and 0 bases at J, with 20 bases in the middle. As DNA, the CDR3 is TGTGCCAGCTCCGAGGGTCTCTCGGATTACTCTGGAAACACCATATATTTT. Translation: CASSEGLSDYSGNTIYF.

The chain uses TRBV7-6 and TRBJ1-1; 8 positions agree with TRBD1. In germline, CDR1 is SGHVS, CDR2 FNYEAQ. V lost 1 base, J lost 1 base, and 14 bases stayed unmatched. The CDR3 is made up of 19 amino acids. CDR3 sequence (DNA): TGTGCCAGCAGCTTAGGCCCTCCTCGACAGGGGACAGGGAACACTGAAGCTTTCTTT. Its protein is CASSLGPPRQGTGNTEAFF. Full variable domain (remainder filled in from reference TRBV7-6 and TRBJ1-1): GAGVSQSPRYKVTKRGQDVALRCDPISGHVSLYWYRQALGQGPEFLTYFNYEAQQDKSGLPNDRFSAERPEGSISTLTIQRTEQRDSAMYRCASSLGPPRQGTGNTEAFFGQGTRLTVV.

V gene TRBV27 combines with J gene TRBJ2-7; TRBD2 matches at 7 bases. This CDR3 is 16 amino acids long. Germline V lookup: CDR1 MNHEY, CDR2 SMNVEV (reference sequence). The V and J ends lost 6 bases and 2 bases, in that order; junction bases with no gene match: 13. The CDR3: CASSAPGERGTYEQYF. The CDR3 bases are TGTGCCAGCAGCGCCCCTGGGGAGCGGGGTACCTACGAGCAGTACTTC.

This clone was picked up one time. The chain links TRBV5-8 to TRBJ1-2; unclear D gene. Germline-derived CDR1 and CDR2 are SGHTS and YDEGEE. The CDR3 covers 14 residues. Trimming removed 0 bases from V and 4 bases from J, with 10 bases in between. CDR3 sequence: CASSLEVLSYGYTF. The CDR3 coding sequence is TGTGCCAGCAGCTTGGAGGTTTTGAGCTATGGCTACACCTTC. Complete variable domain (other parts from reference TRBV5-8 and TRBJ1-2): EAGVTQSPTHLIKTRGQQATLRCSPISGHTSVYWYQQALGLGLQFLLWYDEGEERNRGNFPPRFSGRQFPNYSSELNVNALELEDSALYLCASSLEVLSYGYTFGSGTRLTVV.

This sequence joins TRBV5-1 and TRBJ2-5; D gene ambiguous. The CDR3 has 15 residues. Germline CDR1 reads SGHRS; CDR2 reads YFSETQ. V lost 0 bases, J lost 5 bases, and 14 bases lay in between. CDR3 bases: TGCGCCAGCAGCTTGGTCGCATACAGCCCGGAGACCCAGTACTTC. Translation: CASSLVAYSPETQYF.

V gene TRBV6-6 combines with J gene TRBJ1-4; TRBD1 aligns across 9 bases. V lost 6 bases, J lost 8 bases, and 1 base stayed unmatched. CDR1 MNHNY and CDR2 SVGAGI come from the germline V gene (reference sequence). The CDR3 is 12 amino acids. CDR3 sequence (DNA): TGTGCCAGCAGGACAGGGGGAGAAAAACTGTTTTTT. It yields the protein CASRTGGEKLFF.

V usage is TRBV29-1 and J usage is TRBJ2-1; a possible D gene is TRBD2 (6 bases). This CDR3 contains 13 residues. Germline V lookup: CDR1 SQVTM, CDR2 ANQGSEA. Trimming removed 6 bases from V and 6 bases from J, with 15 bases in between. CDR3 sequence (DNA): TGCAGCGTAGACGGGGACTCTATCAATGAGCAGTTCTTC. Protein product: CSVDGDSINEQFF.

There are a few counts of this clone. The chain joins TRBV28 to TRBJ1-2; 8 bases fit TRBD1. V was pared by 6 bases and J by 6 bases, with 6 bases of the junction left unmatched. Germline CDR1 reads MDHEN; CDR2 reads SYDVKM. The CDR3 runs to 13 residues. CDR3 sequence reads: CASRRTGRDGYTF. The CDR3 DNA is TGTGCCAGCAGGCGGACAGGGAGGGATGGCTACACCTTC.

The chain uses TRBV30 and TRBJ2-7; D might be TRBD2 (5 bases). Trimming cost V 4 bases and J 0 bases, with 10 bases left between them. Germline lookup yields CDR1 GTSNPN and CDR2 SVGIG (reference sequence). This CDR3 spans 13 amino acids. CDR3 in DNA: TGTGCCTGGAATCGAGGGAGCTCCTACGAGCAGTACTTC. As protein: CAWNRGSSYEQYF.

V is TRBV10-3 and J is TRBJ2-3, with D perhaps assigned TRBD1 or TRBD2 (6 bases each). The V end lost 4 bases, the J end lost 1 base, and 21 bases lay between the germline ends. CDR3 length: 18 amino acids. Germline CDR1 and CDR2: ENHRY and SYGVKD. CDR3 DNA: TGTGCCATCAGTGCCCTGGGCACGACGGGGGCCCGCACAGATACGCAGTATTTT. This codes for CAISALGTTGARTDTQYF.

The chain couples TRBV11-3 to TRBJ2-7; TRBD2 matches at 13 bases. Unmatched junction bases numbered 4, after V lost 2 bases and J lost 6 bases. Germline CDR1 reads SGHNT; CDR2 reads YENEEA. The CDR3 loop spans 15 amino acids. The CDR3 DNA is TGTGCCAGCAGCTTAACTAGCGGGAGGGCGGCCGAGCAGTACTTC. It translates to CASSLTSGRAAEQYF.

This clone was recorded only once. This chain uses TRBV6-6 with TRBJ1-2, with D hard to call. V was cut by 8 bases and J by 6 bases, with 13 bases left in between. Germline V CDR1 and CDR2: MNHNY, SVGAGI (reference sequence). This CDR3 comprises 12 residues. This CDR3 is CASSGVSDGYTF. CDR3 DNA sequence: TGTGCCAGCTCCGGGGTTTCGGATGGCTACACCTTC.

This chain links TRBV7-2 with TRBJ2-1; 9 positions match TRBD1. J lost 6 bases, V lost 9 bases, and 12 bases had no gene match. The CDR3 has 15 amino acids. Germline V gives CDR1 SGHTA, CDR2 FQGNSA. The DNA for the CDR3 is TGTGCCAGTACTGAGGGACAGGGAGTTTTCAATGAGCAGTTCTTC. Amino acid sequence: CASTEGQGVFNEQFF.

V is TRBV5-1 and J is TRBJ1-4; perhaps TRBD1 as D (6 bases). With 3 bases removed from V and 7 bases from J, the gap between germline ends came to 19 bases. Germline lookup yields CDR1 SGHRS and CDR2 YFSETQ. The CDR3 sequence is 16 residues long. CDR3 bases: TGCGCCAGCAGCTCTCGTGGTGGGGGGCTTGGTGAAAAACTGTTTTTT. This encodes CASSSRGGGLGEKLFF.

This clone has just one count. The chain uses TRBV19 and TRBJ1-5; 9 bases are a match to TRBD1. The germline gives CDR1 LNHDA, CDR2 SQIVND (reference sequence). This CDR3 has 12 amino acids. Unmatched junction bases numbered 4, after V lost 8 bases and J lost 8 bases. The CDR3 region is CASGTGIKPQHF. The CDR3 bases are TGTGCCAGTGGGACAGGGATAAAGCCCCAGCATTTT. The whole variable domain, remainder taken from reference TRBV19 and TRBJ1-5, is DGGITQSPKYLFRKEGQNVTLSCEQNLNHDAMYWYRQDPGQGLRLIYYSQIVNDFQKGDIAEGYSVSREKKESFPLTVTSAQKNPTAFYLCASGTGIKPQHFGDGTRLSIL.

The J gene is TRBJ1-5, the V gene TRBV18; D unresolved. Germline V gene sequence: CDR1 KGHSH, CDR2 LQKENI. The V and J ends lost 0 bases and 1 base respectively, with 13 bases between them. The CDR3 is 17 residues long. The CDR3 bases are TGTGCCAGCTCACCACCCTCGGGTTATGGGAGCAATCAGCCCCAGCATTTT. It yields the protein CASSPPSGYGSNQPQHF.

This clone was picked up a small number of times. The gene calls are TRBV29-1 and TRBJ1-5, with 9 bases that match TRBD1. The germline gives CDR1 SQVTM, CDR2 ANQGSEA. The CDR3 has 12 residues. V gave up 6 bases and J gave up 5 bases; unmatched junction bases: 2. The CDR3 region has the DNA TGCAGCGTACAGGGGGCAGATCAGCCCCAGCATTTT. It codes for CSVQGADQPQHF.